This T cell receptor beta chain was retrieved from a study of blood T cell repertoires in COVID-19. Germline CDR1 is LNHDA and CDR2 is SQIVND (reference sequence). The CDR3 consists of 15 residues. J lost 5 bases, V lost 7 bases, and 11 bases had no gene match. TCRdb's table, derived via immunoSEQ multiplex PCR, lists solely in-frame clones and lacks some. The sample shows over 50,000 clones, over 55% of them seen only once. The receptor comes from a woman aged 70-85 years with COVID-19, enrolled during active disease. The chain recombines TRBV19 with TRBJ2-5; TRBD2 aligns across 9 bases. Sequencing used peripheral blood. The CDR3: CASKTSGGLGETQYF. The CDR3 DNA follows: TGTGCCAGTAAAACCAGCGGGGGGTTAGGCGAGACCCAGTACTTC.